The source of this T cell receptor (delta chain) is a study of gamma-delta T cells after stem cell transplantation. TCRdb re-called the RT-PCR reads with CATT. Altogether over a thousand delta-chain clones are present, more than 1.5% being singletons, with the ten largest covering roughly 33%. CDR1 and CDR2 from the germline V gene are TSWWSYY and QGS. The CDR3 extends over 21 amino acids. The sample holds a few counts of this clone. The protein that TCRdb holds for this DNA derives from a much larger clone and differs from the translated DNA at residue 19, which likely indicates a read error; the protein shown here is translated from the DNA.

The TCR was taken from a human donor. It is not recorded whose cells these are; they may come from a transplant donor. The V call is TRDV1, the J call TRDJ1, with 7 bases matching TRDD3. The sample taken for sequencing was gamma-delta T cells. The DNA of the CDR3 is TGTGCTCTTGGGGAACTATCGGATACGCGACTCAATGGGGTGTACACCGATAAATTCATCTTT. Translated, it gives CALGELSDTRLNGVYTDKFIF.